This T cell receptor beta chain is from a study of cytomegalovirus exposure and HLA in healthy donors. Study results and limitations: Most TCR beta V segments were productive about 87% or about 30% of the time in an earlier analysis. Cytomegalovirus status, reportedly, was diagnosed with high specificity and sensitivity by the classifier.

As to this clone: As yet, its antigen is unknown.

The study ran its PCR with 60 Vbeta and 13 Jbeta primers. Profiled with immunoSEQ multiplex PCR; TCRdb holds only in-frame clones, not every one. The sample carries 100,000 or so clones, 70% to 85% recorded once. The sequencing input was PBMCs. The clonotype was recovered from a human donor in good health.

The DNA of the CDR3 is TGTGCCAGCAGCTTGGTTTCCTCCGCGGAGACCCAGTACTTC. Its protein product is CASSLVSSAETQYF. The rearrangement joins TRBV5-4 to TRBJ2-5; D unresolved. Germline CDR1 reads SGHNT; CDR2 reads YYREEE (reference sequence). The V end was cut by 0 bases, the J end by 5 bases, with 11 bases between. CDR3 length: 14 residues. Drawing the rest from reference TRBV5-4 and TRBJ2-5, the complete variable domain is ETGVTQSPTHLIKTRGQQVTLRCSSQSGHNTVSWYQQALGQGPQFIFQYYREEENGRGNFPPRFSGLQFPNYSSELNVNALELDDSALYLCASSLVSSAETQYFGPGTRLLVL.